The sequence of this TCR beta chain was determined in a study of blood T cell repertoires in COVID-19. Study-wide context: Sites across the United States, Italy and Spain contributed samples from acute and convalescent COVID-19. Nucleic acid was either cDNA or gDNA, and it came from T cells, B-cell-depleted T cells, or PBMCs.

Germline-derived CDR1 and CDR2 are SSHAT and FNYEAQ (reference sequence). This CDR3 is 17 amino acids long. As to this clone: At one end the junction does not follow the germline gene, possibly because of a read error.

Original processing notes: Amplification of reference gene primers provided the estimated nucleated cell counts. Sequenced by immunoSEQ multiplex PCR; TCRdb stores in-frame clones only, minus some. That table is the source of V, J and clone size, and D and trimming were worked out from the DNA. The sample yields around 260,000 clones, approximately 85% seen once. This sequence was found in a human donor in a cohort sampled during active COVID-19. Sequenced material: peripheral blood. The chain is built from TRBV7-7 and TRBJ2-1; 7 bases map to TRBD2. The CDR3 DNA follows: TGTGCTAGCAGCCCCCAAGCGAGCGGGACCTCCTACAATGAGCAGTTCTTC. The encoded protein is CASSPQASGTSYNEQFF.